This T cell receptor beta chain was captured in a study of CD8 T cells in Susac syndrome (dated by TCRdb to between 2017 and 2020). In terms of the full investigation: The study used repertoire sequencing to test whether antigen drove CD8+ T cell activation and differentiation in Susac syndrome. Paper-wide results and their limitations: The number of individuals in the TCR sequencing and HLA analysis was acknowledged as relatively small.

CDR1 SEHNR and CDR2 FQNEAQ are derived from the germline V gene (reference sequence). Reading from cysteine to phenylalanine, the CDR3 counts 13 amino acids. Just CDR3 DNA is preserved here, 39 bases in frame from base 1. V lost 1 base and J lost 8 bases; the stretch between them is 11 bases long. In regard to this clonotype: Its antigen has not been determined. Base qualities are not recorded, but no much larger clone differs from it by a single base.

High-throughput TCR beta sequencing profiled peripheral blood CD8+ and CD4+ T cells from healthy donors, Susac syndrome patients and multiple sclerosis patients. Healthy donors were included as age- and sex-matched controls. Bulk CD8+ and CD4+ T cells were purified magnetically by negative isolation, whereas CD8+ TEMRA cells were enriched by FACS. Blood was collected in EDTA tubes and processed within 24 hours, with PBMCs isolated through density gradient centrifugation. PBMCs intended for TCR sequencing were frozen in liquid nitrogen and were later thawed in a 37 degrees C water bath. The sorted or isolated CD4+, CD8+ and CD8+ TEMRA cells had a purity of 90% or higher. RNA was extracted with the RNeasy kit and about 0.5 to 1 ug was reverse transcribed using random hexamers. The immunoSEQ multiplex PCR assay, which covers 54 Vbeta and 13 Jbeta segments, was used to amplify TCR beta CDR3 regions. PCR amplification bias was corrected by using a synthetic template baseline for primer optimization and computational correction. Under the source paper's analysis protocol: Reads were annotated to V, D and J genes according to IMGT and were analyzed with immunoSEQ Analyzer, with only productive sequences retained. To calculate clonality, Shannon entropy was normalized by log2 of the number of productive unique sequences and then subtracted from one. For each patient and control, public and private clones were evaluated within the 100 most prevalent clones. Clones were defined as Susac-specific if absent from the healthy and MS cohorts, from around 1,100 published viral clones and from other ImmuneACCESS disease sequences. The raw public reads went through TCRdb reprocessing: fastp at Q25, MiXCR clone calling, in-frame beta chains kept. A single entry per CDR3 protein holds the most common genes and DNA from its merged rows. TCRdb's processing, not the authors', yielded these V and J calls. In all, the sample holds some 120,000 distinct CDR3 sequences, and 90% to 95% of those were seen once. The ten largest clones take up around 0.12% of the sample.

The receptor was isolated from a human donor in good health. The sequence links TRBV7-9 to TRBJ1-2, and possibly TRBD1, on 6 matching bases. Material for sequencing was CD4+ T cells from PBMCs. The CDR3 region reads CASSLGGTPGYTF. Here is the DNA: TGTGCCAGCAGCTTAGGCGGGACACCCGGCTACACCTTC. Here the CDR3 is joined to the reference TRBV7-9 and TRBJ1-2 genes, and the full variable domain is: DTGVSQNPRHKITKRGQNVTFRCDPISEHNRLYWYRQTLGQGPEFLTYFQNEAQLEKSRLLSDRFSAERPKGSFSTLEIQRTEQGDSAMYLCASSLGGTPGYTFGSGTRLTVV.